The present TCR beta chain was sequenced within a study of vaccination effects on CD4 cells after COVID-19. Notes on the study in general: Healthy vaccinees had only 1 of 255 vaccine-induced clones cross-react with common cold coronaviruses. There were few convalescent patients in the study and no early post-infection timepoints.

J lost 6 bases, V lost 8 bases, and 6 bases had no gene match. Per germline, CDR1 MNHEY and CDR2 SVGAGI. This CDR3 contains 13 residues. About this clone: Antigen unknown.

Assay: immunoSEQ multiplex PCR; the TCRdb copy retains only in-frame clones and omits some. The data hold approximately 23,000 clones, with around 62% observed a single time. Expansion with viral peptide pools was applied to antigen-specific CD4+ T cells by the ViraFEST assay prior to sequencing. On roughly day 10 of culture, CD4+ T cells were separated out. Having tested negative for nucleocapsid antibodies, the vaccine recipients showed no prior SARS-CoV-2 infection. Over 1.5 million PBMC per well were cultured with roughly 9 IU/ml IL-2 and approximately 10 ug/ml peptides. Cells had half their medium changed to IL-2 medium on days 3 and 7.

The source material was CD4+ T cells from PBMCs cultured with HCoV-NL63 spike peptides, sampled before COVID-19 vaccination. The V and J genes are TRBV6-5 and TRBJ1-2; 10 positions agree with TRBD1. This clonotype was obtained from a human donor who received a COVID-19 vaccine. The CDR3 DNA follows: TGTGCCAGCGTAAAGACAGGGGGCCATGGCTACACCTTC. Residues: CASVKTGGHGYTF.